The 14 T cell receptor beta chains in this list originate from one sample, sequenced in a study of T cell responses to AZD1222 COVID-19 vaccine (dated by TCRdb to about 2021). Library preparation was by the immunoSEQ multiplex PCR assay. In its TCRdb copy, this immuneACCESS table keeps in-frame sequences only and misses some clones. Where compared with another copy, unresolved V genes explain less than half of these, and the others have no known cause. Recorded for this sample are around 120,000 clones; about 88% of them occurred a single time. The ten most abundant clones make up 3.5% to 4% of the sample. The time point label, as the study defines it: about 28 days (+/-7) after the second vaccine dose. Sequences were derived from peripheral blood, sampled 28 days after the second AZD1222 dose. The receptor source for this set is an adult who received the AZD1222 COVID-19 vaccine.

The chain is built from TRBV7-9 and TRBJ2-5; D is ambiguous. V dropped 4 bases and J dropped 3 bases, with 12 bases sitting between them. The CDR3 is 14 amino acids. Germline V gene data show CDR1 as SEHNR and CDR2 as FQNEAQ (reference sequence). The CDR3 loop is CASSSRLTEETQYF. The CDR3 bases are TGTGCCAGCAGCTCCAGACTGACGGAAGAGACCCAGTACTTC.

V gene TRBV9 combines with J gene TRBJ2-1, with 8 nucleotides matching TRBD2. This CDR3 has 16 residues. CDR1 and CDR2 (germline): SGDLS, YYNGEE. V gave up 3 bases and J gave up 4 bases; unmatched junction bases: 9. This CDR3 reads CASSAPVSGVYNEQFF. CDR3 DNA sequence: TGTGCCAGCAGCGCCCCGGTTAGCGGGGTATACAATGAGCAGTTCTTC.

The chain recombines TRBV2 with TRBJ1-5, with D unresolved. This CDR3 comprises 14 residues. Trimming removed 7 bases at V and 3 bases at J, with 13 bases between. Germline-derived CDR1 and CDR2 are SNHLY and FYNNEI. The CDR3 reads CASTREGPNQPQHF. As DNA, the CDR3 is TGTGCCAGCACGAGGGAGGGCCCCAATCAGCCCCAGCATTTT.

The CDR3 loop reads CSASGYSYNEQFF. The CDR3 DNA is TGCAGTGCCAGTGGATACTCCTACAATGAGCAGTTCTTC. The genes are TRBV20-1 and TRBJ2-1; D unresolved. This CDR3 has 13 amino acids. With 6 bases removed from V and 0 bases from J, the gap between germline ends came to 9 bases. Germline CDR1 and CDR2: DFQATT and SNEGSKA (reference sequence).

The genes are TRBV5-6 and TRBJ1-3, with D uncertain. Trimming took off 4 bases at V and 8 bases at J, with 10 bases between the two ends. Germline V gene data show CDR1 as SGHDT and CDR2 as YYEEEE. The CDR3 runs 12 residues. The CDR3 reads CASSQLRDTIYF. The CDR3 region has the DNA TGTGCCAGCAGCCAACTCCGGGACACCATATATTTT.

The table lists this clone with a count of one. The genes are TRBV6-5 and TRBJ1-2; D is uncertain. Germline V CDR1 and CDR2: MNHEY, SVGAGI. This CDR3 is 13 amino acids long. V shed 6 bases and J shed 0 bases, with 8 bases lying between them. The CDR3 sequence is CASSPTPNYGYTF. CDR3 nucleotide sequence: TGTGCCAGCAGCCCGACGCCTAACTATGGCTACACCTTC.

The chain couples TRBV27 to TRBJ1-5; D is unclear. This CDR3 has 13 amino acids. Trimming took 3 bases from V and 4 from J, leaving 7 bases between them. In germline, CDR1 is MNHEY, CDR2 SMNVEV (reference sequence). CDR3 coding DNA: TGTGCCAGCAGTTTCGGGGAGAATCAGCCCCAGCATTTT. This translates into CASSFGENQPQHF.

J is TRBJ1-2 and V is TRBV7-9; 9 positions agree with TRBD1. The germline CDR1 and CDR2 sequences are SEHNR and FQNEAQ (reference sequence). The V and J ends lost 6 bases and 8 bases, in that order; junction bases with no gene match: 22. This CDR3 has 18 amino acids. CDR3 sequence: CASSFRDLLPTGGNGYTF. CDR3 bases: TGTGCCAGCAGTTTTAGGGATCTGTTGCCCACAGGGGGCAACGGCTACACCTTC.

This chain links TRBV6-2 or TRBV6-3 with TRBJ1-1; no clear D gene. Trimming cost V 6 bases and J 5 bases, with 7 bases left between them. Per germline, CDR1 MNHEY and CDR2 SVGEGT. The CDR3 length is 11 residues. CDR3 amino acids: CASSLPTEAFF. For the CDR3, the DNA is TGTGCCAGCAGCCTCCCGACTGAAGCTTTCTTT.

The rearrangement uses TRBV27 and TRBJ1-5, with TRBD1 as a possible D gene (6 bases). The CDR3 runs to 15 residues. V lost 1 base to trimming and J lost 6 bases, with 13 bases between them. Germline values: CDR1 MNHEY, CDR2 SMNVEV (reference sequence). In DNA, the CDR3 is TGTGCCAGCAGTTTATTGGGGGGCCCCCTTCAGCCCCAGCATTTT. Translating it yields CASSLLGGPLQPQHF.

The chain has TRBV7-9 and TRBJ1-2; 8 bases line up with TRBD1. The ends lost 3 bases at V and 3 bases at J; junction bases unmatched: 6. CDR3 length: 15 residues. Germline assignment: CDR1 SEHNR and CDR2 FQNEAQ (reference sequence). CDR3 bases: TGTGCCAGCAGCTTGCGGGACAGGCTTCACTATGGCTACACCTTC. It encodes CASSLRDRLHYGYTF.

V gene TRBV19 combines with J gene TRBJ2-2; D remains unclear. Germline CDR1 is LNHDA and CDR2 is SQIVND (reference sequence). V shed 3 bases and J shed 2 bases, with 10 bases lying between them. The CDR3 covers 15 residues. CDR3 nucleotide sequence: TGTGCCAGTAGTATCGGCCAATCTAACACCGGGGAGCTGTTTTTT. This translates into CASSIGQSNTGELFF.

The rearrangement links TRBV19 to TRBJ1-2; D is unclear. Germline V lookup: CDR1 LNHDA, CDR2 SQIVND (reference sequence). This CDR3 comprises 14 residues. The V gene lost 7 bases and the J gene lost 6 bases, with 18 bases spanning the gap. Written as DNA, the CDR3 is TGTGCCAGTATCGGCCCCCCAGCCACCAATGGCTACACCTTC. This encodes CASIGPPATNGYTF. The whole variable domain, filled in from reference TRBV19 and TRBJ1-2, reads DGGITQSPKYLFRKEGQNVTLSCEQNLNHDAMYWYRQDPGQGLRLIYYSQIVNDFQKGDIAEGYSVSREKKESFPLTVTSAQKNPTAFYLCASIGPPATNGYTFGSGTRLTVV.

The genes are TRBV7-9 and TRBJ2-2, with 7 bases that match TRBD2. The J segment lost 1 base and the V segment lost 5 bases, leaving 4 bases of the junction unmatched. The CDR3 is made up of 15 amino acids. Germline values: CDR1 SEHNR, CDR2 FQNEAQ (reference sequence). For the CDR3, the DNA is TGTGCCAGCAGCCCTAGCGGCATGAACACCGGGGAGCTGTTTTTT. Translated, it gives CASSPSGMNTGELFF.